These T cell receptor beta chains were read from a single sample in a study of T cell repertoires in cytomegalovirus infection. Each CDR3 protein is one row after TCRdb ran MiXCR on the reads. The data show tens of thousands of distinct CDR3 sequences, with around 20% seen just once and roughly 67% held by the top ten. These receptors lack a known antigen. Sequenced material: CD8+ T cells from cultured PBMCs, taken from culture after CMV antigen stimulation. These receptors were collected from a human donor in good health (CMV status not recorded). Some clones in this sample may be carry-over from other donors' samples. Both conserved end residues are part of each CDR3. D genes are given only for firm matches. The size of a clone is reported for some rows only, either as once, few or many, or as a class for expanded clones.

D gene: TRBD1; J gene: TRBJ2-1; clone size: NA; V gene: TRBV7-6; CDR3 protein: CASRSDRGSPNEQFF; CDR3 DNA: TGTGCCAGCAGAAGCGACAGGGGTTCTCCCAATGAGCAGTTCTTC
D gene: NA; J gene: TRBJ2-7; clone size: NA; V gene: TRBV6-5; CDR3 protein: CASSYGRTYEQYF; CDR3 DNA: TGTGCCAGCAGTTACGGTCGGACCTACGAGCAGTACTTC
D gene: TRBD2; J gene: TRBJ2-3; clone size: once; V gene: TRBV30; CDR3 protein: CAWSSLAAGTDTQYF; CDR3 DNA: TGTGCCTGGAGTAGTCTAGCGGCAGGCACAGATACGCAGTATTTT
D gene: NA; J gene: TRBJ2-3; clone size: few; V gene: TRBV7-2; CDR3 protein: CASSQRGGFTDTQYF; CDR3 DNA: TGTGCCAGCAGCCAGAGGGGGGGTTTCACAGATACGCAGTATTTT
D gene: NA; J gene: TRBJ1-5; clone size: few; V gene: TRBV7-2; CDR3 protein: CASSRFPLPRDNQPQHF; CDR3 DNA: TGTGCCAGCAGCAGGTTCCCACTCCCAAGGGATAATCAGCCCCAGCATTTT
D gene: NA; J gene: TRBJ1-6; clone size: NA; V gene: TRBV2; CDR3 protein: CARDLDGLRSYNSPLHF; CDR3 DNA: TGTGCCAGAGACTTAGACGGACTTCGCTCCTATAATTCACCCCTCCACTTT
D gene: NA; J gene: TRBJ1-2; clone size: many; V gene: TRBV5-5; CDR3 protein: CASRTIGYGYTF; CDR3 DNA: TGTGCCAGCCGCACGATTGGGTATGGCTACACCTTC
D gene: NA; J gene: TRBJ1-1; clone size: few; V gene: TRBV6-1; CDR3 protein: CASSERDTIRNTEAFF; CDR3 DNA: TGTGCCAGCAGTGAACGGGACACCATCCGGAACACTGAAGCTTTCTTT
D gene: NA; J gene: TRBJ1-1; clone size: few; V gene: TRBV7-9; CDR3 protein: CASSSREAFF; CDR3 DNA: TGTGCCAGCAGCTCGAGGGAAGCTTTCTTT
D gene: NA; J gene: TRBJ1-1; clone size: NA; V gene: TRBV5-1; CDR3 protein: CASSLGGSRMNTEAFF; CDR3 DNA: TGCGCCAGCAGCTTGGGGGGCTCGCGTATGAACACTGAAGCTTTCTTT
D gene: NA; J gene: TRBJ2-7; clone size: NA; V gene: TRBV7-3; CDR3 protein: CASSSGGAEQYF; CDR3 DNA: TGTGCCAGCAGCTCAGGAGGTGCCGAGCAGTACTTC
D gene: NA; J gene: TRBJ1-2; clone size: NA; V gene: TRBV7-9; CDR3 protein: CASSFQQGPVKYYGYTF; CDR3 DNA: TGTGCCAGCAGCTTTCAACAGGGACCTGTAAAGTACTATGGCTACACCTTC
D gene: TRBD2; J gene: TRBJ2-3; clone size: NA; V gene: TRBV7-8; CDR3 protein: CASSARRLAGITDTQYF; CDR3 DNA: TGTGCCAGCAGCGCAAGGAGACTAGCGGGGATCACAGATACGCAGTATTTT
D gene: NA; J gene: TRBJ2-2; clone size: NA; V gene: TRBV9; CDR3 protein: CASSLDGAGVRELFF; CDR3 DNA: TGTGCCAGCAGCCTGGACGGGGCCGGGGTGAGGGAGCTGTTTTTT
D gene: NA; J gene: TRBJ2-2; clone size: NA; V gene: TRBV7-6; CDR3 protein: CASSVTGELFF; CDR3 DNA: TGTGCCAGCTCTGTCACCGGGGAGCTGTTTTTT
D gene: NA; J gene: TRBJ2-1; clone size: NA; V gene: TRBV11-2; CDR3 protein: CASSLIAAYYNEQFF; CDR3 DNA: TGTGCCAGCAGCTTAATAGCGGCCTACTACAATGAGCAGTTCTTC
D gene: TRBD1; J gene: TRBJ2-5; clone size: few; V gene: TRBV7-2; CDR3 protein: CASSLDAQGAQETQYF; CDR3 DNA: TGTGCCAGCAGCTTAGATGCGCAGGGGGCGCAAGAGACCCAGTACTTC
D gene: NA; J gene: TRBJ2-2; clone size: few; V gene: TRBV28; CDR3 protein: CASDSLTGELFF; CDR3 DNA: TGTGCCAGTGACAGTCTTACCGGGGAGCTGTTTTTT
D gene: TRBD1; J gene: TRBJ2-1; clone size: few; V gene: TRBV7-6; CDR3 protein: CASSLVPGGDEQFF; CDR3 DNA: TGTGCCAGCAGCTTAGTTCCAGGGGGTGATGAGCAGTTCTTC
D gene: NA; J gene: TRBJ1-6; clone size: NA; V gene: TRBV14; CDR3 protein: CASSQPFRGLESPLHF; CDR3 DNA: TGTGCCAGCAGCCAACCCTTTAGAGGATTAGAATCACCCCTCCACTTT
D gene: NA; J gene: TRBJ2-7; clone size: few; V gene: TRBV27; CDR3 protein: CASRPALVSEQYF; CDR3 DNA: TGTGCCAGCAGACCCGCACTAGTTAGCGAGCAGTACTTC
D gene: NA; J gene: TRBJ2-7; clone size: few; V gene: TRBV7-2; CDR3 protein: CASSSMGQSYEQYF; CDR3 DNA: TGTGCCAGCAGCTCCATGGGCCAGTCCTACGAGCAGTACTTC
D gene: NA; J gene: TRBJ2-4; clone size: many; V gene: TRBV6-2/TRBV6-3; CDR3 protein: CASSPPGAKNIQYF; CDR3 DNA: TGTGCCAGCAGCCCCCCCGGCGCCAAAAACATTCAGTACTTC
D gene: NA; J gene: TRBJ2-5; clone size: NA; V gene: TRBV7-9; CDR3 protein: CASSSERGQETQYF; CDR3 DNA: TGTGCCAGCAGCTCGGAAAGGGGACAAGAGACCCAGTACTTC
D gene: TRBD1; J gene: TRBJ2-7; clone size: NA; V gene: TRBV12-3/TRBV12-4; CDR3 protein: CASRDRGSEQYF; CDR3 DNA: TGTGCCAGCCGGGACAGGGGCTCCGAGCAGTACTTC
D gene: NA; J gene: TRBJ1-2; clone size: few; V gene: TRBV4-1; CDR3 protein: CASSQTDSYGYTF; CDR3 DNA: TGCGCCAGCAGCCAAACCGACAGCTATGGCTACACCTTC
D gene: TRBD1; J gene: TRBJ1-5; clone size: few; V gene: TRBV19; CDR3 protein: CASSIGQDNQPQHF; CDR3 DNA: TGTGCCAGTAGTATCGGACAGGACAATCAGCCCCAGCATTTT
D gene: TRBD1; J gene: TRBJ1-5; clone size: NA; V gene: TRBV27; CDR3 protein: CASSLYRDSQPQHF; CDR3 DNA: TGTGCCAGCAGTTTATACAGGGACAGTCAGCCCCAGCATTTT
D gene: NA; J gene: TRBJ2-7; clone size: few; V gene: TRBV2; CDR3 protein: CASSGRRLVEQYF; CDR3 DNA: TGTGCCAGCAGTGGCCGGAGGTTGGTCGAGCAGTACTTC
D gene: NA; J gene: TRBJ2-5; clone size: NA; V gene: TRBV7-2; CDR3 protein: CASSSRTVQETQYF; CDR3 DNA: TGTGCCAGCAGCTCCCGGACAGTTCAAGAGACCCAGTACTTC
D gene: NA; J gene: TRBJ2-2; clone size: NA; V gene: TRBV23-1; CDR3 protein: CASSPVYTGELFF; CDR3 DNA: TGCGCCAGCAGTCCTGTATACACCGGGGAGCTGTTTTTT
D gene: NA; J gene: TRBJ2-7; clone size: few; V gene: TRBV7-6; CDR3 protein: CASSDPGSYEQYF; CDR3 DNA: TGTGCCAGCAGCGACCCCGGCTCCTACGAGCAGTACTTC
D gene: TRBD2; J gene: TRBJ2-7; clone size: NA; V gene: TRBV7-6; CDR3 protein: CASSLREGSYEQYF; CDR3 DNA: TGTGCCAGCAGCCTTAGGGAGGGATCCTACGAGCAGTACTTC
D gene: TRBD1; J gene: TRBJ1-2; clone size: many; V gene: TRBV7-9; CDR3 protein: CASSETGTGGRYTF; CDR3 DNA: TGTGCCAGCAGCGAAACCGGGACAGGGGGCAGGTACACCTTC
D gene: TRBD2; J gene: TRBJ2-1; clone size: NA; V gene: TRBV6-4; CDR3 protein: CASSARTSGRTEQFF; CDR3 DNA: TGTGCCAGCAGTGCCCGGACTAGCGGGAGGACCGAGCAGTTCTTC
D gene: NA; J gene: TRBJ2-4; clone size: few; V gene: TRBV5-6; CDR3 protein: CAGGLGGSIQYF; CDR3 DNA: TGTGCCGGAGGCCTTGGAGGTAGCATTCAGTACTTC
D gene: TRBD1; J gene: TRBJ2-7; clone size: NA; V gene: TRBV23-1; CDR3 protein: CASSQAGQGAPQGYEQYF; CDR3 DNA: TGCGCCAGCAGTCAAGCGGGGCAGGGGGCCCCTCAGGGGTACGAGCAGTACTTC
D gene: NA; J gene: TRBJ1-1; clone size: few; V gene: TRBV7-8; CDR3 protein: CASSPQSRALYTEAFF; CDR3 DNA: TGTGCCAGCAGCCCCCAAAGCAGGGCGTTGTACACTGAAGCTTTCTTT
D gene: NA; J gene: TRBJ2-2; clone size: NA; V gene: TRBV5-6; CDR3 protein: CASSLVAGGAVGELFF; CDR3 DNA: TGTGCCAGCAGCTTGGTAGCTGGGGGCGCGGTCGGGGAGCTGTTTTTT
D gene: NA; J gene: TRBJ1-6; clone size: few; V gene: TRBV3-1; CDR3 protein: CASSQSFGEGSYNSPLHF; CDR3 DNA: TGTGCCAGCAGCCAAAGTTTTGGGGAGGGCTCCTATAATTCACCCCTCCACTTT
D gene: NA; J gene: TRBJ2-7; clone size: many; V gene: TRBV7-2; CDR3 protein: CASSPPLLTAQVPYEQYF; CDR3 DNA: TGTGCCAGCAGCCCACCGCTCCTGACAGCCCAAGTTCCCTACGAGCAGTACTTC
D gene: NA; J gene: TRBJ2-1; clone size: few; V gene: TRBV7-2; CDR3 protein: CASSLRAETYNEQFF; CDR3 DNA: TGTGCCAGCAGCTTAAGGGCAGAAACCTACAATGAGCAGTTCTTC
D gene: NA; J gene: TRBJ1-2; clone size: NA; V gene: TRBV7-9; CDR3 protein: CASSPTGVNYGYTF; CDR3 DNA: TGTGCCAGCAGCCCCACAGGTGTCAACTATGGCTACACCTTC
D gene: NA; J gene: TRBJ2-7; clone size: many; V gene: TRBV7-2; CDR3 protein: CASSHLSTEREQYF; CDR3 DNA: TGTGCCAGCAGCCATTTGTCGACCGAGAGAGAGCAGTACTTC
D gene: NA; J gene: TRBJ2-5; clone size: NA; V gene: TRBV7-9; CDR3 protein: CASSPPWGWETQYF; CDR3 DNA: TGTGCCAGCAGCCCCCCCTGGGGCTGGGAGACCCAGTACTTC
D gene: NA; J gene: TRBJ2-7; clone size: NA; V gene: TRBV6-1; CDR3 protein: CASSGVSLGEQYF; CDR3 DNA: TGTGCCAGCAGTGGTGTTAGCCTCGGCGAGCAGTACTTC
D gene: NA; J gene: TRBJ1-4; clone size: NA; V gene: TRBV12-3/TRBV12-4; CDR3 protein: CASSSEGVLEKLFF; CDR3 DNA: TGTGCCAGCAGTTCCGAGGGGGTTTTGGAAAAACTGTTTTTT
D gene: TRBD2; J gene: TRBJ2-1; clone size: few; V gene: TRBV3-1; CDR3 protein: CASSLGGGRNEQFF; CDR3 DNA: TGTGCCAGCAGCCTTGGGGGAGGGAGGAATGAGCAGTTCTTC
D gene: NA; J gene: TRBJ1-2; clone size: NA; V gene: TRBV12-3/TRBV12-4; CDR3 protein: CASTSRAGDRFYGYTF; CDR3 DNA: TGTGCCAGCACCTCTCGGGCAGGCGATCGATTTTATGGCTACACCTTC
D gene: TRBD2; J gene: TRBJ2-3; clone size: NA; V gene: TRBV7-8; CDR3 protein: CASSTDLAGGPGFTDTQYF; CDR3 DNA: TGTGCCAGCAGCACCGATCTAGCGGGGGGCCCCGGATTTACAGATACGCAGTATTTT
D gene: NA; J gene: TRBJ2-5; clone size: few; V gene: TRBV7-2; CDR3 protein: CASSLNRIGETQYF; CDR3 DNA: TGTGCCAGCAGCTTAAACAGGATAGGAGAGACCCAGTACTTC
D gene: TRBD2; J gene: TRBJ2-5; clone size: NA; V gene: TRBV6-2/TRBV6-3; CDR3 protein: CASSLGVAGVWQTQYF; CDR3 DNA: TGTGCCAGCAGCCTAGGGGTAGCGGGAGTCTGGCAGACCCAGTACTTC
D gene: NA; J gene: TRBJ1-1; clone size: NA; V gene: TRBV11-1; CDR3 protein: CASSHPQNRWNTEAFF; CDR3 DNA: TGTGCCAGCAGCCACCCACAAAACCGCTGGAACACTGAAGCTTTCTTT
D gene: NA; J gene: TRBJ1-6; clone size: NA; V gene: TRBV2; CDR3 protein: CASRKAGSTSHLHF; CDR3 DNA: TGTGCCAGCAGAAAGGCCGGGTCAACATCACACCTCCACTTT